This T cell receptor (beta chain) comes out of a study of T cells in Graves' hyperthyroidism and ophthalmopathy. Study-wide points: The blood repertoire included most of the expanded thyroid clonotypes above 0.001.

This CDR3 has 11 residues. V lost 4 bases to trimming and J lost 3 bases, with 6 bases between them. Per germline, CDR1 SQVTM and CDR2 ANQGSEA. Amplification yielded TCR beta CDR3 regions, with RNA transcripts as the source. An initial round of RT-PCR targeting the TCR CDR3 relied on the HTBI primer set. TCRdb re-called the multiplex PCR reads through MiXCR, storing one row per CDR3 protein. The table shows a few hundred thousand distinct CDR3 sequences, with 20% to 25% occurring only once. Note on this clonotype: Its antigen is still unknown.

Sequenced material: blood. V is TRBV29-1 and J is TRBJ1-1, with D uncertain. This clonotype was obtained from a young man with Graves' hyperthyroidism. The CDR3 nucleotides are TGCAGCGTTGCCACTCACACTGAAGCTTTCTTT. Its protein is CSVATHTEAFF.